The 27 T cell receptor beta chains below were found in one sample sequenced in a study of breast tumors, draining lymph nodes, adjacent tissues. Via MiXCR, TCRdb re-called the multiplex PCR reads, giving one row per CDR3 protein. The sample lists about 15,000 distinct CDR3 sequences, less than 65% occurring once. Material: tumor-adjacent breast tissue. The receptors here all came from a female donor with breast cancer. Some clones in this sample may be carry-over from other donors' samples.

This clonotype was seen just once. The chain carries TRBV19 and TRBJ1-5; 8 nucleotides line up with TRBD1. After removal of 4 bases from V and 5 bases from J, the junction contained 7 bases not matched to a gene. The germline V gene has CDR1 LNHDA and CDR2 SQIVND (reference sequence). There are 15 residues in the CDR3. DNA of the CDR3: TGTGCCAGTAGTACCGATGGACAGGGTGATCAGCCCCAGCATTTT. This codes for CASSTDGQGDQPQHF.

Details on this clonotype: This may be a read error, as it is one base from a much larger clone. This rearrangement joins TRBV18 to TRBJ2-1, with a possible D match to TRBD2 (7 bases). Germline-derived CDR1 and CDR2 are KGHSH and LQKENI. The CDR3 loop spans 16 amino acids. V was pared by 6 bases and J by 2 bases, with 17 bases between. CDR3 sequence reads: CASSPGVAGTYNEQFF. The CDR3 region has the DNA TGTGCCAGCTCTCCAGGGGTAGCGGGTACCTACAATGAGCAGTTCTTC.

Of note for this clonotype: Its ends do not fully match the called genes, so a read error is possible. DNA of the CDR3: TGTGCCAGCAGCATTGGGACTACCGGGAGTTCCTATAATGAGCAGTTCTTC. The encoded protein is CASSIGTTGSSYNEQFF. The chain is built from TRBV5-4 and TRBJ2-1, with 7 bases that match TRBD2. The germline CDR1 and CDR2 sequences are SGHNT and YYREEE (reference sequence). The length of the CDR3 is 17 residues. Looking up the rest from reference TRBV5-4 and TRBJ2-1 gives the full variable domain: ETGVTQSPTHLIKTRGQQVTLRCSSQSGHNTVSWYQQALGQGPQFIFQYYREEENGRGNFPPRFSGLQFPNYSSELNVNALELDDSALYLCASSIGTTGSSYNEQFFGPGTRLTVL.

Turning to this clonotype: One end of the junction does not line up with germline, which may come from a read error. The CDR3 DNA is TGTGCTAGCAGCGTAGGGGCTAGCGAGTACAATGAGCCGTTCTTC. It specifies CASSVGASEYNEPFF. V usage is TRBV9 and J usage is TRBJ2-1; weak D call: TRBD2 (6 bases). Germline assignment: CDR1 SGDLS and CDR2 YYNGEE. The CDR3 runs to 15 residues.

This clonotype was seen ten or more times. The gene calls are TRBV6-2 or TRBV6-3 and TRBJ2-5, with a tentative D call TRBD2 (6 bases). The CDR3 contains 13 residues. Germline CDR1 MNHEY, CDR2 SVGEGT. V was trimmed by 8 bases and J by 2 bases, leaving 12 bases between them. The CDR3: CASRPSGQETQYF. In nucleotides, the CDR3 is TGTGCCAGCCGTCCCAGCGGGCAAGAGACCCAGTACTTC.

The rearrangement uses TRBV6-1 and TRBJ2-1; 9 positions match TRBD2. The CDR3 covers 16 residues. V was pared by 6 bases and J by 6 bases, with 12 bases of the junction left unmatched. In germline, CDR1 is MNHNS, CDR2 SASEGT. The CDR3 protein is CASRWGGTSSCNEQFF. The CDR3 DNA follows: TGTGCCAGCAGATGGGGGGGGACTAGCTCGTGCAATGAGCAGTTCTTC.

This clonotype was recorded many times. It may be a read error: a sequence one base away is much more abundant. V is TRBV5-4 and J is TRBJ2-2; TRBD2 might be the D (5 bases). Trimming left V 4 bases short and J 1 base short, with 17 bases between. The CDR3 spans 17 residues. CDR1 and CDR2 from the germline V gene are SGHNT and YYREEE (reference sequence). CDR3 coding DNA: TGTGCCAGCAGCCCGATGACTACCGGGTGGAACACCGGGGAGCTGTTTTTT. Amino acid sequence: CASSPMTTGWNTGELFF. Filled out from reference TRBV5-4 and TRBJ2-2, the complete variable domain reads ETGVTQSPTHLIKTRGQQVTLRCSSQSGHNTVSWYQQALGQGPQFIFQYYREEENGRGNFPPRFSGLQFPNYSSELNVNALELDDSALYLCASSPMTTGWNTGELFFGEGSRLTVL.

This chain's CDR3 is CASSAQPGGSGANVLTF. For the CDR3, the DNA is TGTGCCAGCAGCGCCCAGCCGGGGGGCTCTGGGGCCAACGTCCTGACTTTC. This chain uses TRBV7-2 with TRBJ2-6; 7 nucleotides line up with TRBD2. CDR3 length: 17 residues. With 5 bases clipped from V and 0 bases from J, the junction kept 7 bases outside the gene matches. CDR1 SGHTA and CDR2 FQGNSA come from the germline V gene.

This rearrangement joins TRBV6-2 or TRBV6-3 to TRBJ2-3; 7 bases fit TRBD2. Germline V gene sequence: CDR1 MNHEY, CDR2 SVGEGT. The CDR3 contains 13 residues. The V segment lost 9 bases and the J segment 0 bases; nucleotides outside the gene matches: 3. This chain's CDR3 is CARKLASTDTQYF. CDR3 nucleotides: TGTGCCAGAAAACTAGCGAGCACAGATACGCAGTATTTT.

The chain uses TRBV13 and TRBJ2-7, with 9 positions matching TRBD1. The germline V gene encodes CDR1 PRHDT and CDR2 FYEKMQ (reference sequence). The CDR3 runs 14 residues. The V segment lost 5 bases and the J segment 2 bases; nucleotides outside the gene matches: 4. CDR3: CASSIGQGTYEQYF. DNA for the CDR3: TGTGCCAGCAGCATCGGACAGGGGACCTACGAGCAGTACTTC.

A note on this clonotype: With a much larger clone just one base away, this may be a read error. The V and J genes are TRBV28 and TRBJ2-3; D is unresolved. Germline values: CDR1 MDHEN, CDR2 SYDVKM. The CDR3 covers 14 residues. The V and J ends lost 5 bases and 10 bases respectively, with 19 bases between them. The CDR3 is CASSLGQAGDAQYF. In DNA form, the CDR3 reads TGTGCCAGCAGTCTCGGGCAGGCTGGGGATGCGCAGTATTTT.

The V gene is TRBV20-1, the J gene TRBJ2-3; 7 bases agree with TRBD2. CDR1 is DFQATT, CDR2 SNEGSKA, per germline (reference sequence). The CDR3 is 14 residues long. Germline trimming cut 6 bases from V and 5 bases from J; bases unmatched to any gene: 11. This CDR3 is CSARTGGGRDTQYF. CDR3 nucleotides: TGCAGTGCGAGGACGGGAGGAGGGCGAGATACGCAGTATTTT.

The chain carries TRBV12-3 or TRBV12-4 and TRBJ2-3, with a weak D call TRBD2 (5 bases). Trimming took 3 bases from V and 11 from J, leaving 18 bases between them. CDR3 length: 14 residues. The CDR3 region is CASSLSGSVNEQYF. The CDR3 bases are TGTGCCAGCAGTTTGTCGGGTAGCGTCAATGAGCAGTATTTT.

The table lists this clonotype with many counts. DNA of the CDR3: TGCAGTGCTACCCTAGCGGGAGGCTACAATGAGCAGTTCTTC. This translates into CSATLAGGYNEQFF. The chain uses TRBV20-1 and TRBJ2-1; 11 bases map to TRBD2. This CDR3 has 14 amino acids. With 4 bases clipped from V and 3 bases from J, the junction kept 2 bases outside the gene matches. Germline CDR1 is DFQATT and CDR2 is SNEGSKA (reference sequence).

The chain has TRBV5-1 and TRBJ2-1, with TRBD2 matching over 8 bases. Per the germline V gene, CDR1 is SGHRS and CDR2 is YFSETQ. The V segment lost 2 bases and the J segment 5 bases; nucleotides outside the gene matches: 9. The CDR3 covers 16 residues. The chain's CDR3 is CASSLWAGGKDNEQFF. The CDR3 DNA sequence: TGCGCCAGCAGCTTATGGGCGGGAGGAAAGGACAATGAGCAGTTCTTC. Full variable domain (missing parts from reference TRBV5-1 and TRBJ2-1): KAGVTQTPRYLIKTRGQQVTLSCSPISGHRSVSWYQQTPGQGLQFLFEYFSETQRNKGNFPGRFSGRQFSNSRSEMNVSTLELGDSALYLCASSLWAGGKDNEQFFGPGTRLTVL.

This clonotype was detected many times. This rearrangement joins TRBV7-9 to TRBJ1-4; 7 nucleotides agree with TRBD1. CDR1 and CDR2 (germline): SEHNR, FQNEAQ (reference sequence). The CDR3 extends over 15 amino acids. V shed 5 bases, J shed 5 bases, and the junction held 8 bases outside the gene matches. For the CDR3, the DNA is TGTGCCAGCAGCCCGAGGGACAGCCACAATGAAAAACTGTTTTTT. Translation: CASSPRDSHNEKLFF.

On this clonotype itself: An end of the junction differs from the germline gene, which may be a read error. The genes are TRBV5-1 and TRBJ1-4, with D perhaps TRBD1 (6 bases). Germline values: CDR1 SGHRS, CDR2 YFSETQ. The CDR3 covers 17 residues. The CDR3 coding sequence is TGCGCCAGCGGCTTCAGGGACACGGGCGGAACTAATGAAAAACTGTCTTTT. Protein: CASGFRDTGGTNEKLSF. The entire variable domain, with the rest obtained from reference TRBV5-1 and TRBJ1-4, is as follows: KAGVTQTPRYLIKTRGQQVTLSCSPISGHRSVSWYQQTPGQGLQFLFEYFSETQRNKGNFPGRFSGRQFSNSRSEMNVSTLELGDSALYLCASGFRDTGGTNEKLSFGSGTQLSVL.

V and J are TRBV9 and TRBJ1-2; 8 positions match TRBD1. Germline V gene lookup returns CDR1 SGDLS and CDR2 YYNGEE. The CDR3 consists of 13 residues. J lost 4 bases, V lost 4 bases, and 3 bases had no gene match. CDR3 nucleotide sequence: TGTGCCAGCAGCATACAGGGGGGCTATGGCTACACCTTC. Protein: CASSIQGGYGYTF.

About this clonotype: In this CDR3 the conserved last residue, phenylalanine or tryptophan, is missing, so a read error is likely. This chain's CDR3 is CASHRGSTDTQYS. CDR3 DNA sequence: TGCGCCAGCCATCGGGGAAGCACAGATACGCAGTATTCC. This rearrangement joins TRBV10-2 to TRBJ2-3, with D maybe TRBD2 (5 bases). This CDR3 is built from 13 residues. V gave up 8 bases and J gave up 0 bases, with 9 bases separating them. Germline assignment: CDR1 WSHSY and CDR2 SAAADI.

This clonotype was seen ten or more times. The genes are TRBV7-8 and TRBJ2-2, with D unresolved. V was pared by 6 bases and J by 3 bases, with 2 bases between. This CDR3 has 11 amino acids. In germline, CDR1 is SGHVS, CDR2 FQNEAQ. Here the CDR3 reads CASRYTGELFF. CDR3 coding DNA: TGTGCCAGCAGATACACCGGGGAGCTGTTTTTT.

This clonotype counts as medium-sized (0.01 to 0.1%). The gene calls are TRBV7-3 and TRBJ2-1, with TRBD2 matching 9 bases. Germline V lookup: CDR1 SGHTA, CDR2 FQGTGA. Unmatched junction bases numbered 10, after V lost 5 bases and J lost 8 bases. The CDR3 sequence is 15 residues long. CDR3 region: CASSQGLADPYEQFF. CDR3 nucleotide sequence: TGTGCCAGCAGCCAGGGACTAGCCGACCCTTATGAGCAGTTCTTC.

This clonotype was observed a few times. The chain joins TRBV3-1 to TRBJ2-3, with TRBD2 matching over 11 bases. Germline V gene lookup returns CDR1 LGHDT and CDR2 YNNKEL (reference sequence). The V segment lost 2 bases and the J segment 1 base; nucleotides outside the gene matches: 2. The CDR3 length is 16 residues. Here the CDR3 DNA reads TGTGCCAGCAGCCAATCGGGACTAGCGGGCACAGATACGCAGTATTTT. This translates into CASSQSGLAGTDTQYF.

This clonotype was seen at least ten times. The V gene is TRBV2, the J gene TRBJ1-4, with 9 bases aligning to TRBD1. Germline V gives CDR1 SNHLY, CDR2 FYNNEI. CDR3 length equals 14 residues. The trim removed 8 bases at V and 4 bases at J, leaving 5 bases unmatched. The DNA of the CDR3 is TGTGCCAGCGGGGACAGGGCCCTTAATGAAAAACTGTTTTTT. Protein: CASGDRALNEKLFF.

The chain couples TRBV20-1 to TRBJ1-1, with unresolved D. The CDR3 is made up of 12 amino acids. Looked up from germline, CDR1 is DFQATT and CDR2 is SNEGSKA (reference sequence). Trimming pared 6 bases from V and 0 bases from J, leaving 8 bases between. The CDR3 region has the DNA TGCAGTGCCCACGAAATGAACACTGAAGCTTTCTTT. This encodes CSAHEMNTEAFF.

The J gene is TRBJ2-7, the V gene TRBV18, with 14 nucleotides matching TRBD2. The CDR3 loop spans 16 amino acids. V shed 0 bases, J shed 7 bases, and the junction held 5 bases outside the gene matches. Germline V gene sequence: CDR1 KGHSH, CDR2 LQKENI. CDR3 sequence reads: CASSPPGLAGGREQYF. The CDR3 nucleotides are TGTGCCAGCTCACCACCCGGACTAGCGGGAGGTAGGGAGCAGTACTTC. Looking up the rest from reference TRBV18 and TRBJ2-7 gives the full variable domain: NAGVMQNPRHLVRRRGQEARLRCSPMKGHSHVYWYRQLPEEGLKFMVYLQKENIIDESGMPKERFSAEFPKEGPSILRIQQVVRGDSAAYFCASSPPGLAGGREQYFGPGTRLTVT.

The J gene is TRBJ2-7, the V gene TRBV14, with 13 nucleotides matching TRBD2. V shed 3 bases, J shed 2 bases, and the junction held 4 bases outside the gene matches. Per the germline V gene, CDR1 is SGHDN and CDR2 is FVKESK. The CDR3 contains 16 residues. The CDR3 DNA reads TGTGCCAGCAGCCAGGGGACTAGCGGGATTACCTACGAGCAGTACTTC. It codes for CASSQGTSGITYEQYF.

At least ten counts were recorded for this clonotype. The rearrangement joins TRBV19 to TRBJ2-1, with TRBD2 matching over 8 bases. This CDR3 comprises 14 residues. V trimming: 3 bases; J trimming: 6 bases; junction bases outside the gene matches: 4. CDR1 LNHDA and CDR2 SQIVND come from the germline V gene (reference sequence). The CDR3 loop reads CASSIPGRANEQFF. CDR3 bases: TGTGCCAGTAGTATTCCCGGGAGGGCCAATGAGCAGTTCTTC.